The clone carrying this T cell receptor beta chain was counted ten times or more. Its target is unknown. This entry comes from a study of identical twins. This CDR3 is 15 amino acids long. V shed 4 bases, J shed 10 bases, and the junction held 15 bases outside the gene matches. Germline V gives CDR1 SGHDT, CDR2 YYEEEE. TCRdb reanalysed the 5' RACE reads using MiXCR and keeps one entry per CDR3 protein. Of approximately 620,000 distinct CDR3 sequences in the sample, around 8.3% were seen once. General observations from the study: The presence of invariant MAIT and iNKT cells could partly confound analyses of zero-insertion sequences.

The same data also contributed to another study, on yellow fever vaccine responses in identical twins.

This TCR was sampled from a young woman in good health. The rearrangement uses TRBV5-6 and TRBJ2-3, with TRBD2 matching 7 bases. Sequencing was carried out using PBMCs. This CDR3 reads CASSLLNGEGPAQYF. The CDR3 nucleotides are TGTGCCAGCAGCCTACTTAACGGGGAGGGCCCGGCGCAGTATTTT.